The present entry profiles one T cell receptor beta chain with its context. The CDR3 sequence is 20 residues long. Looked up from germline, CDR1 is SGHNT and CDR2 is YYREEE (reference sequence). The ends lost 4 bases at V and 5 bases at J; junction bases unmatched: 17. This sample was taken from a study of blood T cell repertoires in COVID-19. Study-level background: Samples taken during acute and convalescent COVID-19 were collected in the United States, Italy and Spain. T cells, B-cell-depleted T cells, or PBMCs supplied cDNA or gDNA.

How the authors handled the data: Cell counts per sample came from amplifying reference gene primers. Clones were sequenced by immunoSEQ multiplex PCR, and TCRdb holds only the in-frame ones, with some missing. From that table come the V and J calls and clone size; the DNA was used to work out D and trimming. This table has about 150,000 clones, more than 85% appearing once. The clonotype originates from a man aged 55 to 70 with active or convalescent COVID-19. The chain joins TRBV5-4 to TRBJ1-6; 11 bases map to TRBD1. Specimen: peripheral blood. This CDR3 reads CASSAIRSVGQGADNSPLHF. DNA for the CDR3: TGTGCCAGCAGCGCAATTCGAAGTGTAGGACAGGGGGCGGATAATTCACCCCTCCACTTT. Together with reference TRBV5-4 and TRBJ1-6, the CDR3 gives the full variable domain: ETGVTQSPTHLIKTRGQQVTLRCSSQSGHNTVSWYQQALGQGPQFIFQYYREEENGRGNFPPRFSGLQFPNYSSELNVNALELDDSALYLCASSAIRSVGQGADNSPLHFGNGTRLTVT.